The rows below give T cell receptor beta chains drawn from one sample of a study of blood T cell repertoires in COVID-19. Produced via immunoSEQ multiplex PCR; TCRdb's table is partial and in-frame only. The repertoire consists of approximately 54,000 clones, with about 83% occurring once and the leading ten covering roughly 15%. Material: peripheral blood. These receptors were collected from a human donor in a cohort sampled during active COVID-19. Both conserved end residues are part of each CDR3. D genes are given only for firm matches. Not all rows give a size; the values are once, few, many and, for expanded clones, a class.

abundance	v_gene	d_gene	j_gene	CDR3nt	CDR3aa
NA	TRBV6-5	NA	TRBJ1-2	TGTGCCAGCAGACAACAAACAGCCTATGGCTACACCTTC	CASRQQTAYGYTF
NA	TRBV2	NA	TRBJ1-4	TGTGCCAGCAGTGATCTGGGGGCTGGTGAAAAACTGTTTTTT	CASSDLGAGEKLFF
few	TRBV20-1	TRBD1	TRBJ1-6	TGCAGTGCTAGTACTGGACAGGGGGTTTCACCCCTCCACTTT	CSASTGQGVSPLHF
NA	TRBV27	NA	TRBJ1-5	TGTGCCAGCAGTTTAGAAGAGGGTCAGCCCCAGCATTTT	CASSLEEGQPQHF
NA	TRBV12-5	TRBD1	TRBJ2-3	TGTGCTAGTGGTTTGACAACCAGTACAGGGGGCGAACTCCCCACAGATACGCAGTATTTT	CASGLTTSTGGELPTDTQYF
NA	TRBV30	TRBD1	TRBJ2-5	TGTGCCTGGAGTGTAATTGTGACAGGGGAGACCCAGTACTTC	CAWSVIVTGETQYF
NA	TRBV7-9	NA	TRBJ1-1	TGTGCCAGCAGCTTAGTTGGGGGGATGAACACTGAAGCTTTCTTT	CASSLVGGMNTEAFF
NA	TRBV5-1	NA	TRBJ2-1	TGCGCCAGCAGGAGGCTAGCGACCAGCTCCTACAATGAGCAGTTCTTC	CASRRLATSSYNEQFF
NA	TRBV4-2	NA	TRBJ2-6	TGTGCCAGCAGCCCTCCAGGGGATTCTGGGGCCAACGTCCTGACTTTC	CASSPPGDSGANVLTF
NA	TRBV28	TRBD1	TRBJ2-7	TGTGCCAGTACACAGGGGGCGACACCCGGCTACGAGCAGTACTTC	CASTQGATPGYEQYF
NA	TRBV27	TRBD1	TRBJ2-2	TGTGCCAGCAGCCATCGACAGGGGTCGAACACCGGGGAGCTGTTTTTT	CASSHRQGSNTGELFF
once	TRBV6-1	NA	TRBJ1-6	TGTGCCAGCAGTGAAAGGGCCGGGCGGAGGGTCCGTAATTCACCCCTCCACTTT	CASSERAGRRVRNSPLHF
NA	TRBV19	TRBD1	TRBJ1-5	TGTGCCAGTAGCCCCGGGACAGTTTATAATCAGCCCCAGCATTTT	CASSPGTVYNQPQHF
few	TRBV5-6	TRBD1	TRBJ1-5	TGTGCCAGCAGCTTAGGGGGGACAGGTGGACAGCCCCAGCATTTT	CASSLGGTGGQPQHF
NA	TRBV15	TRBD1	TRBJ2-7	TGTGCCACCAGCAGAGACGGACAGGCCTACGAGCAGTACTTC	CATSRDGQAYEQYF
few	TRBV19	TRBD1	TRBJ1-2	TGTGCCAGTAGTATTGGACAGGGGGCGAAAGATGGCTACACCTTC	CASSIGQGAKDGYTF
NA	TRBV25-1	TRBD1	TRBJ1-1	TGTGCCAGCAGTGTGTCAGGGGGCACTGAAGCTTTCTTT	CASSVSGGTEAFF
NA	TRBV5-1	NA	TRBJ2-3	TGCGCCAGCAGCTGGGACGGACAGACAGTTACAGATACGCAGTATTTT	CASSWDGQTVTDTQYF
NA	TRBV5-1	TRBD2	TRBJ2-7	TGCGCCAGCAGCTTAACTAGCGGGGGGGAGAGCTCCTACGAGCAGTACTTC	CASSLTSGGESSYEQYF
NA	TRBV19	TRBD1	TRBJ2-1	TGTGCCAGTAGTATAGCCCGGACAGGCAACAATGAGCAGTTCTTC	CASSIARTGNNEQFF
NA	TRBV19	NA	TRBJ2-2	TGTGCCACCCTTAACTCGGGCAGGGAAAGGAATACCGGGGAGCTGTTTTTT	CATLNSGRERNTGELFF
NA	TRBV12-5	NA	TRBJ2-7	TGTGCTAGTGCCCCGTCGCGCTACGAGCAGTACTTC	CASAPSRYEQYF
NA	TRBV30	TRBD2	TRBJ2-3	TGTGCCTGGAGTGTACGAGGGGAGGGAGATACGCAGTATTTT	CAWSVRGEGDTQYF
NA	TRBV7-8	TRBD1	TRBJ1-3	TGTGCCAGCAGCTTAGACAGGGGAAGCTCTGGAAACACCATATATTTT	CASSLDRGSSGNTIYF
NA	TRBV3-1/TRBV3-2	TRBD1	TRBJ1-5	TGTGCCAGCAGCCCCGGACAGGAAAGCAATCAGCCCCAGCATTTT	CASSPGQESNQPQHF
NA	TRBV4-1	NA	TRBJ1-2	TGCGCCAGCAGCCCCTCAGGGGCCGAGATAGACTATGGCTACACCTTC	CASSPSGAEIDYGYTF
few	TRBV10-3	NA	TRBJ1-5	TGTGCCATCAGTGAGGACAACGGGGGCAATCAGCCCCAGCATTTT	CAISEDNGGNQPQHF
NA	TRBV11-2	NA	TRBJ2-7	TGTGCCAGCAGCTTAGATCGACCACAGGGTCGTCCTCGCGAGCAGTACTTC	CASSLDRPQGRPREQYF
NA	TRBV3-1/TRBV3-2	NA	TRBJ2-7	TGTGCCAGCAGCCAAGATAGTATGGAGCAGTACTTC	CASSQDSMEQYF
NA	TRBV11-2	TRBD2	TRBJ2-1	TGTGCCAGCAGCACAGGACTAGCGTACAACAATGAGCAGTTCTTC	CASSTGLAYNNEQFF
NA	TRBV7-9	NA	TRBJ1-1	TGTGCCAGCAGCTTATGGGGCAGCGAGAACACTGAAGCTTTCTTT	CASSLWGSENTEAFF
NA	TRBV3-1/TRBV3-2	NA	TRBJ2-5	TGTGCCAGCAGCCAATTGGACAACCAAGAGACCCAGTACTTC	CASSQLDNQETQYF
NA	TRBV10-1	NA	TRBJ2-1	TGCGCCAGCAGTGGGCGGTCATCCTACAATGAGCAGTTCTTC	CASSGRSSYNEQFF
NA	TRBV9	NA	TRBJ2-1	TGTGCCAGCAGCCCCATTGATGAGAGCTCCTACAATGAGCAGTTCTTC	CASSPIDESSYNEQFF
NA	TRBV28	NA	TRBJ2-5	TGTGCCAGCAGTTTGCCAGGGGAAGAGACCCAGTACTTC	CASSLPGEETQYF
NA	TRBV7-2	TRBD1	TRBJ2-7	TGTGCCAGCAGCTTAGGGGGACAGGGGCCCTACGAGCAGTACTTC	CASSLGGQGPYEQYF
once	TRBV2	TRBD1	TRBJ1-5	TGTGCCAGCAGTGAAGAGGACAGGGCCGGTCAGCCCCAGCATTTT	CASSEEDRAGQPQHF
NA	TRBV6-6	NA	TRBJ1-3	TGTGCCAGCAGGGCCGACAGTAACTCTGGAAACACCATATATTTT	CASRADSNSGNTIYF
once	TRBV30	NA	TRBJ1-1	TGTGCCTGGAGTCGGGTGACGCTGGACACTGAAGCTTTCTTT	CAWSRVTLDTEAFF
NA	TRBV19	NA	TRBJ1-5	TGTGCCAGTAGTACAGGGAGGACGGTCAGCAATCAGCCCCAGCATTTT	CASSTGRTVSNQPQHF
NA	TRBV9	NA	TRBJ2-5	TGTGCCAGCAGCGTAGGTGCGGGGAAGGGTGTAGAGACCCAGTACTTC	CASSVGAGKGVETQYF
NA	TRBV7-6	NA	TRBJ2-3	TGTGCCAGCAGCCTCAGCGGTTACACAGATACGCAGTATTTT	CASSLSGYTDTQYF
NA	TRBV6-7	NA	TRBJ1-1	TGTGCCAGCCATTCAACTAGGACCGAAGCTTTCTTT	CASHSTRTEAFF
NA	TRBV2	TRBD1	TRBJ1-6	TGTGCCAGCAGTGGACAGGGAGATTATAATTCACCCCTCCACTTT	CASSGQGDYNSPLHF
few	TRBV19	NA	TRBJ1-5	TGTGCCAGTACCCTTCGGGTCGGCAATCAGCCCCAGCATTTT	CASTLRVGNQPQHF
NA	TRBV6-2/TRBV6-3	TRBD1	TRBJ1-5	TGTGCCAGCAGTTACCCCGGCGCAGGGGGCATCCTCAGGGTCAATCAGCCCCAGCATTTT	CASSYPGAGGILRVNQPQHF
NA	TRBV2	TRBD2	TRBJ2-1	TGTGCCAGCAGAGAGACGACTAGCGACAATGAGCAGTTCTTC	CASRETTSDNEQFF
NA	TRBV7-9	TRBD1	TRBJ2-3	TGTGCCAGCAGGAAACAGGGGGCAGATACGCAGTATTTT	CASRKQGADTQYF
NA	TRBV7-2	TRBD2	TRBJ2-2	TGTGCCAGCAGCTTTAGCGGGGGGGCAAACACCGGGGAGCTGTTTTTT	CASSFSGGANTGELFF
NA	TRBV7-2	NA	TRBJ1-2	TGTGCCAGCAGCTTATACATCGGGGCAGGGGCAAGTTATGGCTACACCTTC	CASSLYIGAGASYGYTF
NA	TRBV6-6	TRBD1	TRBJ2-7	TGTGCCAGCTACGACCCAACAGGGGAATGGGCCTACGAGCAGTACTTC	CASYDPTGEWAYEQYF
NA	TRBV24-1	TRBD1	TRBJ2-5	TGTGCCACCAGTGATCCGGGACAGGGAGAGACCCAGTACTTC	CATSDPGQGETQYF
NA	TRBV2	NA	TRBJ1-2	TGTGCCAGCAGTCCACAGGGAAGGGACGGCTACACCTTC	CASSPQGRDGYTF
NA	TRBV7-9	NA	TRBJ1-2	TGTGCCAGCACTTCTTTAGGAGGGGACGTTTATGGCTACACCTTC	CASTSLGGDVYGYTF
NA	TRBV5-1	NA	TRBJ2-1	TGCGCCAGCAGCTTGGGTCTAGTTTCCCCAAGTGAGCAGTTCTTC	CASSLGLVSPSEQFF